This record looks at one T cell receptor beta chain sequence and its context. Its antigen is undetermined. One end of the junction is discordant with germline, which a read error may explain. CDR3 length: 13 amino acids. Germline V gene data show CDR1 as SGHAT and CDR2 as FQNNGV. Three rounds of nested PCR, following a modified ARM-PCR protocol, produced the TCRbeta library. MiXCR, run by TCRdb on the multiplex PCR reads, gives a single entry per CDR3 protein. The table includes 100,000 or so distinct CDR3 sequences, more than 55% detected once. The data were obtained in a study of tumor and adjacent non-tumor tissue in lung cancer. The overall study: Histology: 12 adenocarcinoma, a couple of squamous cell carcinoma, 1 small cell lung cancer. Study findings and constraints: In normal lung, the top 100 clones were significantly more dominant than in tumor. Significantly higher TCR diversity was found in tumor than normal lung.

This sample's RNA came from whole unsorted tissue. More than 3 cm separated this lung sample from the edge of the tumor. Specimen: distant non-tumor lung tissue. This chain connects TRBV11-2 to TRBJ2-7; D is unresolved. The sequence derives from a man under 40 with non-small cell lung cancer. Here the CDR3 reads CTSSLVSSYEQYF. CDR3 bases: TGTACCAGCAGTTTGGTTAGTTCCTACGAGCAGTACTTC. Using reference TRBV11-2 and TRBJ2-7 for the parts outside the CDR3, the full variable domain is EAGVAQSPRYKIIEKRQSVAFWCNPISGHATLYWYQQILGQGPKLLIQFQNNGVVDDSQLPKDRFSAERLKGVDSTLKIQPAKLEDSAVYLCTSSLVSSYEQYFGPGTRLTVT.